These T cell receptor beta chains were read from a single sample in a study of CD8 T cells in Susac syndrome. MiXCR was run by TCRdb on the immunoSEQ multiplex PCR reads, yielding one entry per CDR3 protein. The sample contains some 77,000 distinct CDR3 sequences, roughly 93% of which appear only once. Sample: CD4+ T cells from PBMCs. These receptors came from a human donor with Susac syndrome. The CDR3 runs from the conserved cysteine through the conserved F or W. Fields, in order: clone size, J gene, D gene, V gene, CDR3 protein, CDR3 DNA. D genes are given only for firm matches. Expanded clones get a size class; other rows say once, few or many, or leave the size out.

>.|TRBJ2-3|.|TRBV24-1
CATATVATDTQYF
TGTGCCACCGCTACGGTCGCTACAGATACGCAGTATTTT
>.|TRBJ2-5|TRBD1|TRBV6-5
CASSSPGGAGTQYF
TGTGCCAGCAGTTCTCCAGGGGGCGCAGGGACCCAGTACTTC
>.|TRBJ2-3|.|TRBV6-4
CASSDADTQYF
TGTGCCAGCAGTGATGCAGATACGCAGTATTTT
>.|TRBJ2-4|.|TRBV6-2/TRBV6-3
CASSLELNIQYF
TGTGCCAGCAGTTTAGAACTAAACATTCAGTACTTC
>.|TRBJ1-3|.|TRBV6-6
CASSYRDGGNTIYF
TGTGCCAGCAGTTACAGGGATGGTGGAAACACCATATATTTT
>few|TRBJ2-2|TRBD1|TRBV4-3
CASSQGTGGWGELFF
TGCGCCAGCAGCCAGGGGACAGGGGGCTGGGGGGAGCTGTTTTTT
>.|TRBJ2-7|TRBD1|TRBV28
CASSSTGPSYEQYF
TGTGCCAGCAGTTCGACAGGGCCCTCCTACGAGCAGTACTTC
>.|TRBJ1-5|.|TRBV20-1
CSARRPGNQPQHF
TGCAGTGCTAGGCGGCCTGGCAATCAGCCCCAGCATTTT
>.|TRBJ1-3|.|TRBV30
CAWVPRGSGNTIYF
TGTGCCTGGGTCCCTCGGGGCTCTGGAAACACCATATATTTT
>.|TRBJ2-7|.|TRBV18
CASSSGEGMGEQYF
TGTGCCAGCTCATCCGGAGAGGGGATGGGCGAGCAGTACTTC
>.|TRBJ2-7|TRBD2|TRBV6-2/TRBV6-3
CASSRQRGSFYEQYF
TGTGCCAGCAGTCGCCAGCGGGGCTCCTTCTACGAGCAGTACTTC
>.|TRBJ2-1|TRBD1|TRBV9
CASSVDAGGYEQFF
TGTGCCAGCAGCGTAGACGCAGGGGGCTATGAGCAGTTCTTC
>.|TRBJ1-2|.|TRBV27
CASSPYRAGINYGYTF
TGTGCCAGCAGTCCCTACAGGGCGGGGATCAACTATGGCTACACCTTC
>.|TRBJ2-5|.|TRBV12-3/TRBV12-4
CASSPAGARGIGTQYF
TGTGCCAGCAGCCCCGCGGGGGCTCGGGGGATTGGGACCCAGTACTTC
>.|TRBJ2-5|.|TRBV6-5
CASSYSRGWETQYF
TGTGCCAGCAGTTACTCGAGGGGTTGGGAGACCCAGTACTTC
>.|TRBJ1-1|.|TRBV12-3/TRBV12-4
CASIDARAGRTEAFF
TGTGCCAGCATAGACGCCCGGGCAGGGCGCACTGAAGCTTTCTTT
>few|TRBJ2-7|.|TRBV5-1
CASSLGSGRNEQYF
TGCGCCAGCAGCTTGGGTTCGGGTAGGAACGAGCAGTACTTC
>.|TRBJ1-2|TRBD1|TRBV30
CAWSPDRGFDGYTF
TGTGCCTGGAGTCCGGACAGGGGGTTCGACGGCTACACCTTC
>once|TRBJ2-1|.|TRBV28
CASSTGPGEQFF
TGTGCCAGCAGCACCGGACCAGGGGAGCAGTTCTTC
>.|TRBJ1-5|.|TRBV5-1
CASSLVPTDQAQPQHF
TGCGCCAGCAGCTTGGTTCCGACGGACCAAGCCCAGCCCCAGCATTTT
>.|TRBJ2-5|TRBD1|TRBV10-3
CAISGRGLGRETQYF
TGTGCCATCAGCGGTAGGGGGCTTGGTAGAGAGACCCAGTACTTC